Listed here is a single TCR beta chain. The CDR3 totals 14 residues. J was trimmed by 4 bases and V by 2 bases; bases with no gene match: 4. CDR1 and CDR2 (germline): MNHEY, SVGAGI. Patients in Seattle were enrolled during active infection, then followed longitudinally. The data belong to a study of blood T cell repertoires in COVID-19. The overall study: Samples taken during acute and convalescent COVID-19 were collected in the United States, Italy and Spain. PBMCs, B-cell-depleted T cells, or T cells were the source of the cDNA or gDNA that made up the material.

Original analysis: Estimates of nucleated cell counts were drawn from the amplification of reference gene primers. The table came from immunoSEQ multiplex PCR; TCRdb's copy has only in-frame clones and leaves some out. That table furnishes V, J and clone size, whereas the DNA furnished D and trimming. The sample shows over 200,000 clones, around 86% of them seen only once. The TCR originated in a man aged 50-60 years with COVID-19, enrolled during active disease. The source material was peripheral blood. The chain couples TRBV6-5 to TRBJ2-5, with TRBD1 identical over 7 bases. CDR3: CASSYQGQPETQYF. For the CDR3, the DNA is TGTGCCAGCAGTTACCAGGGACAGCCAGAGACCCAGTACTTC.